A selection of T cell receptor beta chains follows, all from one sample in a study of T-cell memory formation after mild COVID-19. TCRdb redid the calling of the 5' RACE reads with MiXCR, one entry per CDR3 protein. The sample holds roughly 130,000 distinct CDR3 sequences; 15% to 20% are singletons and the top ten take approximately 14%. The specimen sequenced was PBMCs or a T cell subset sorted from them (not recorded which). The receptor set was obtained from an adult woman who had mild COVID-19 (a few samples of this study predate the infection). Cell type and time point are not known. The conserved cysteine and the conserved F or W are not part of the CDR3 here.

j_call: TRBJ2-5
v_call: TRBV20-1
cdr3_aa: SARDVSLETQY

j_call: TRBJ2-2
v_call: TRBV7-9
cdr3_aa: ASSFGSNTGELF

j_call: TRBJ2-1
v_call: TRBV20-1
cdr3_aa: SATPPLSSGGRNEQF

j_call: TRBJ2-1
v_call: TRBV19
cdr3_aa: ASSTRLREDNEQF

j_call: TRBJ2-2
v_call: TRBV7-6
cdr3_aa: ASSLNRGTNTGELF

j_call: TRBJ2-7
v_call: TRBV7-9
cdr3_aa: ASSLTPGQGARYEQY

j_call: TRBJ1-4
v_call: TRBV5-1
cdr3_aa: ASSVAGNLPRKNEKLF

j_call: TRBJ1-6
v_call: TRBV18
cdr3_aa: ASSQGVNYNSPLH

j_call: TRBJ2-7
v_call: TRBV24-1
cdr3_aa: ATSASGALYEQY

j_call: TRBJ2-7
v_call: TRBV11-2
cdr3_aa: ASSLGRLAGDGEQY

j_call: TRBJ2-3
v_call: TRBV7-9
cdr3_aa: ASSLAPLASGSDTQY

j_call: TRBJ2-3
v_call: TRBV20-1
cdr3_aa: SARPSGGTDTQY

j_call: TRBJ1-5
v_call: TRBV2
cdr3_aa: ASSRDPQPNQPQH

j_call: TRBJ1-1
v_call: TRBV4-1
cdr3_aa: ASSHSRGAVTEAF

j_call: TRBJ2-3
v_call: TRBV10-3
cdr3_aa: AIAQRDSTDTQY

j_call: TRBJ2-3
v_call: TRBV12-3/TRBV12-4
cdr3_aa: ASSGIEVTQY